This T cell receptor beta chain was recorded in a study of blood T cell repertoires in COVID-19. In the original processing: Reference gene primer amplification yielded estimated nucleated cell counts. Method: immunoSEQ multiplex PCR; TCRdb's copy keeps in-frame clones and lacks some. The V and J calls and the clone size are those of that table, but D and trimming were determined from the DNA. The repertoire holds about 210,000 clones, with around 90% as singletons. Germline CDR1 is WNHNN and CDR2 is SYGVQD (reference sequence). The CDR3 spans 15 residues. J gave up 5 bases and V 6 bases, and 9 bases lay outside the gene matches.

The chain employs TRBV10-1 and TRBJ2-2; 7 bases map to TRBD2. Specimen: peripheral blood. This TCR derives from a man aged 55 to 70 with acute or convalescent COVID-19. DNA for the CDR3: TGCGCCAGCAGCCCCGGGACTATAACTACCGGGGAGCTGTTTTTT. Translated: CASSPGTITTGELFF.